The sequence of this TCR beta chain was determined in a study of CD8 T cells in Susac syndrome. CDR3 size: 13 residues. CDR1 is LNHNV and CDR2 is YYDKDF in the germline V gene (reference sequence). V was shortened by 3 bases and J by 0 bases, with 5 bases between the two germline ends. An input of about 0.45 to 1 ug of RNA was subjected to reverse transcription using random hexamers. A multiplex approach, immunoSEQ multiplex PCR, amplified TCR beta CDR3 across 54 Vbeta and 13 Jbeta. MiXCR, applied by TCRdb to the immunoSEQ multiplex PCR reads, yields one record per CDR3 protein. The sample records about 300,000 distinct CDR3 sequences, about 88% being singletons. Sequencing of TCR beta was undertaken in CD8+ and CD4+ T cells derived from blood. TEMRA cells were enriched by FACS, and CD4+ and CD8+ T cells were negatively isolated.

The receptor was derived from a human donor with multiple sclerosis. What was sequenced was CD8+ T cells from PBMCs. This chain links TRBV15 with TRBJ1-1; the D is unclear. CDR3 amino acids: CATSSELNTEAFF. The CDR3 DNA sequence: TGTGCCACCAGCAGTGAGCTGAACACTGAAGCTTTCTTT.